These 21 T cell receptor beta chains were all obtained from the same sample, sequenced in a study of CD8+ T cells in alopecia areata. RNA was isolated and reverse transcribed to cDNA, the sequencing template. The table came from immunoSEQ multiplex PCR; TCRdb's copy has only in-frame clones and leaves some out. This sample yields around 270,000 clones, of which more than 45% are seen a single time; more than 1.5% belongs to the top ten. Treatment meaning: oral pan-JAK inhibitor, 5-10 mg twice daily. The source was CD4+ T cells sorted from blood, collected at week 24, from a patient treated with tofacitinib. The receptors here all came from a human donor with alopecia areata.

The count of this clone is one. The CDR3 coding sequence is TGTGCCAGCAGTTACCTTGTAAGGGTGCGCACCGGGGAGCTGTTTTTT. Translating it yields CASSYLVRVRTGELFF. This chain uses TRBV6-5 with TRBJ2-2; D is unclear. V lost 2 bases, J lost 4 bases, and 14 bases lay in between. Germline V lookup: CDR1 MNHEY, CDR2 SVGAGI. The CDR3 has 16 amino acids.

The chain links TRBV7-2 to TRBJ1-1; D is unclear. V lost 1 base and J lost 1, with 4 bases in between. Germline V gene sequence: CDR1 SGHTA, CDR2 FQGNSA. This CDR3 has 13 amino acids. CDR3 region: CASSLVGNTEAFF. CDR3 DNA: TGTGCCAGCAGCTTAGTTGGGAACACTGAAGCTTTCTTT.

This CDR3 is CASSPGQRVSWNEQFF. The CDR3 coding sequence is TGCGCCAGCAGCCCGGGACAGCGTGTTTCATGGAATGAGCAGTTCTTC. The chain is built from TRBV5-1 and TRBJ2-1, with 7 bases matching TRBD1. V lost 4 bases, J lost 7 bases, and 14 bases stayed unmatched. This CDR3 has 16 amino acids. CDR1 and CDR2 (germline): SGHRS, YFSETQ.

The sample holds one count of this clone. The V and J genes are TRBV29-1 and TRBJ2-3; 7 bases are a match to TRBD1. CDR1 is SQVTM, CDR2 ANQGSEA, per germline. The junction had 8 bases not matched to a gene; V was cut back by 6 bases and J by 2 bases. CDR3 size: 14 residues. The CDR3 DNA is TGCAGCGTCGAGAAGACAGGGACCACAGATACGCAGTATTTT. Translating gives CSVEKTGTTDTQYF.

The chain employs TRBV10-3 and TRBJ2-1; D assignment may be TRBD1 or TRBD2 (5 bases each). The V end lost 4 bases, the J end lost 4 bases, and 11 bases lay between the germline ends. The germline CDR1 and CDR2 sequences are ENHRY and SYGVKD. This CDR3 spans 14 amino acids. The CDR3 loop is CAISVEGSYNEQFF. CDR3 nucleotide sequence: TGTGCCATCAGTGTTGAGGGGTCGTACAATGAGCAGTTCTTC.

The chain joins TRBV29-1 to TRBJ2-7, with TRBD2 identical over 7 bases. The CDR3 is made up of 11 amino acids. The V and J ends lost 5 bases and 2 bases, in that order; junction bases with no gene match: 0. Germline CDR1 SQVTM, CDR2 ANQGSEA. The CDR3 DNA sequence: TGCAGCGTTCGGGGGGCCTACGAGCAGTACTTC. Protein product: CSVRGAYEQYF.

This chain uses TRBV4-1 with TRBJ2-1; maybe TRBD2 (6 bases). V dropped 4 bases and J dropped 3 bases, with 13 bases sitting between them. From germline, CDR1 is MGHRA and CDR2 YSYEKL. The CDR3 sequence is 15 residues long. The CDR3 sequence: CASSPALDYYNEQFF. DNA of the CDR3: TGCGCCAGCAGCCCCGCATTGGACTACTACAATGAGCAGTTCTTC.

This chain joins TRBV14 and TRBJ2-5; TRBD1 agrees at 8 bases. This CDR3 has 18 residues. V shed 4 bases, J shed 0 bases, and the junction held 13 bases outside the gene matches. Germline V gene data show CDR1 as SGHDN and CDR2 as FVKESK. Written as DNA, the CDR3 is TGTGCCAGCAGCCCACGACCTATGACAGGGGCGTACCAAGAGACCCAGTACTTC. It codes for CASSPRPMTGAYQETQYF.

The chain is built from TRBV18 and TRBJ1-2, with TRBD1 identical over 8 bases. J gave up 2 bases and V 6 bases, and 5 bases lay outside the gene matches. Germline loops: CDR1 KGHSH, CDR2 LQKENI. This CDR3 spans 14 amino acids. The CDR3 sequence: CASSTGQGNYGYTF. The CDR3 region has the DNA TGTGCCAGCTCGACCGGACAGGGCAACTATGGCTACACCTTC. Variable domain in full (rest from reference TRBV18 and TRBJ1-2): NAGVMQNPRHLVRRRGQEARLRCSPMKGHSHVYWYRQLPEEGLKFMVYLQKENIIDESGMPKERFSAEFPKEGPSILRIQQVVRGDSAAYFCASSTGQGNYGYTFGSGTRLTVV.

V is TRBV6-5 and J is TRBJ1-2; D might be TRBD1 (5 bases). The CDR3 loop spans 13 amino acids. Looked up from germline, CDR1 is MNHEY and CDR2 is SVGAGI. The ends were cut back, 1 base at V and 7 bases at J, with 10 bases in the middle. The CDR3 DNA is TGTGCCAGCAGTTACTACCCAGACAGTGGCTACACCTTC. Translated, it gives CASSYYPDSGYTF.

V and J are TRBV19 and TRBJ2-5; 11 bases fit TRBD1. Germline lookup yields CDR1 LNHDA and CDR2 SQIVND (reference sequence). The CDR3 totals 15 residues. V shed 4 bases and J 2 bases; nucleotides not matched to a gene: 3. In nucleotides, the CDR3 is TGTGCCAGTAGTAACTGGGACAGGGGGCAAGAGACCCAGTACTTC. Its protein is CASSNWDRGQETQYF.

The V and J genes are TRBV7-2 and TRBJ1-5, with D unclear. Trimming stripped 6 bases from V and 0 bases from J, with 12 bases between. CDR3 length equals 15 residues. The V gene's germline CDR1 is SGHTA and CDR2 FQGNSA. This chain's CDR3 is CASSPSASSNQPQHF. CDR3 DNA: TGTGCCAGCAGTCCGTCCGCCAGTAGCAATCAGCCCCAGCATTTT.

V gene TRBV29-1 combines with J gene TRBJ1-2, with no clear D. Per germline, CDR1 SQVTM and CDR2 ANQGSEA. CDR3 length: 14 amino acids. The germline V and J ends were trimmed by 7 bases and 6 bases, with 21 bases remaining between them. CDR3 sequence: CSANREDGPHGYTF. The CDR3 DNA is TGCAGCGCCAACCGAGAGGACGGCCCCCATGGCTACACCTTC.

The chain recombines TRBV25-1 with TRBJ1-1, with D tentatively TRBD1 (6 bases). Trimming left V 7 bases short and J 4 bases short, with 10 bases between. The CDR3 extends over 12 amino acids. Germline lookup yields CDR1 MGHDK and CDR2 SYGVNS. The CDR3 spells CASTQGGTEAFF. DNA for the CDR3: TGTGCCAGCACCCAAGGGGGCACTGAAGCTTTCTTT.

The chain recombines TRBV30 with TRBJ1-1, with TRBD1 identical over 8 bases. Germline trimming cut 3 bases from V and 3 bases from J; bases unmatched to any gene: 3. The CDR3 runs 13 residues. CDR1 is GTSNPN, CDR2 SVGIG, per germline (reference sequence). In DNA, the CDR3 is TGTGCCTGGAGGACAGGGGATTACACTGAAGCTTTCTTT. Amino acids: CAWRTGDYTEAFF.

The genes are TRBV2 and TRBJ2-3; D may be TRBD2 (6 bases). Germline CDR1 reads SNHLY; CDR2 reads FYNNEI. This CDR3 contains 13 residues. The V end lost 2 bases, the J end lost 9 bases, and 12 bases lay between the germline ends. The CDR3 is CASSESGGGTQYF. CDR3 in DNA: TGTGCCAGCAGTGAATCTGGGGGAGGCACGCAGTATTTT.

Notes on this clone: The junction and the germline gene differ at one end; a read error may be behind it. This sequence joins TRBV7-9 and TRBJ1-5, with D perhaps TRBD1 (6 bases). The CDR3 runs 13 residues. Germline lookup yields CDR1 SEHNR and CDR2 FQNEAQ (reference sequence). The CDR3 here is CASSLGGGDPLDF. CDR3 bases: TGTGCCAGCAGCTTAGGAGGGGGGGACCCCCTGGATTTT.

The rearrangement uses TRBV19 and TRBJ2-1, with D possibly matching TRBD2 (6 bases). Germline lookup yields CDR1 LNHDA and CDR2 SQIVND (reference sequence). V was cut by 3 bases and J by 8 bases, with 17 bases left in between. This CDR3 has 15 amino acids. CDR3 loop: CASSMRRGAQHEQFF. CDR3 coding DNA: TGTGCCAGTAGTATGAGGCGGGGAGCGCAGCATGAGCAGTTCTTC.

This chain connects TRBV5-1 to TRBJ2-7, with 11 bases identical to TRBD1. This CDR3 contains 15 residues. Looked up from germline, CDR1 is SGHRS and CDR2 is YFSETQ. V dropped 4 bases and J dropped 3; count of bases not matched to a gene: 6. The CDR3: CASSGGQGASYEQYF. CDR3 sequence (DNA): TGCGCCAGCAGCGGCGGACAGGGGGCGAGCTACGAGCAGTACTTC.

There are a few counts of this clone. The genes are TRBV28 and TRBJ2-2; D is ambiguous. The CDR3 has 16 amino acids. Germline CDR1 reads MDHEN; CDR2 reads SYDVKM. V dropped 2 bases and J dropped 1 base, with 11 bases sitting between them. The CDR3 is CASSLLRPRNTGELFF. CDR3 bases: TGTGCCAGCAGTTTACTGCGGCCCCGGAACACCGGGGAGCTGTTTTTT.

The genes are TRBV7-9 and TRBJ1-2, with TRBD1 matching 8 bases. V gave up 5 bases and J gave up 4 bases; unmatched junction bases: 15. The germline V gene encodes CDR1 SEHNR and CDR2 FQNEAQ (reference sequence). The CDR3 length is 17 residues. In nucleotides, the CDR3 is TGTGCCAGCAGCGCGACCGGGACAGGCCTCAGCATCTATGGCTACACCTTC. The encoded protein is CASSATGTGLSIYGYTF.